This TCR beta chain was sequenced in a study of metastatic and nonmetastatic thyroid tumors. Study-level information: Comparative analysis of repertoires was undertaken across blood and tumor or nodule tissue obtained from malignant and benign thyroid patients.

CDR3 size: 13 residues. Germline CDR1 and CDR2: MNHEY and SMNVEV (reference sequence). With V trimmed by 10 bases and J by 6 bases, 8 bases remained unmatched. This clone has just a few counts. The entire patient cohort was treatment-naive prior to thyroid surgery. TCRdb re-called the PCR reads via MiXCR. The sample carries about 92,000 clones, under 15% recorded once. The sample was blood. This receptor was taken from a female donor with papillary thyroid cancer or a benign thyroid nodule (not recorded which). Some clones in this sample may be carry-over from other donors' samples. The chain uses TRBV27 and TRBJ2-2; 7 bases match TRBD2. CDR3 region: CAIKGGESGELFF. DNA of the CDR3: TGTGCCATAAAGGGAGGGGAGTCCGGGGAGCTGTTTTTT.